This T cell receptor (beta chain) was recorded in a study of CD8 T cells in ankylosing spondylitis. A remark on this clonotype: The antigen is unknown.

Study-level results: A motif of eight highly homologous TCR beta variants was seen as apparently characteristic of ankylosing spondylitis blood.

Germline trimming cut 4 bases from V and 3 bases from J; bases unmatched to any gene: 8. In germline, CDR1 is LGHNT, CDR2 FRNRAP. The CDR3 is made up of 17 amino acids. TCRdb passed the 5' RACE reads through MiXCR, listing each CDR3 protein once. The repertoire holds fewer than 500,000 distinct CDR3 sequences, around 20% seen once, with about a sixth in the top ten. This TCR was recovered from a male donor with ankylosing spondylitis. The rearrangement joins TRBV12-5 to TRBJ2-5, with 13 bases lining up with TRBD2. Input material: blood, either unsorted or a sorted T cell fraction (not recorded which). The CDR3 DNA reads TGTGCTAGTGGTTCCCCAACTAGCGGGAGGGCGGAAGAGACCCAGTACTTC. Residues: CASGSPTSGRAEETQYF.